These 8 T cell receptor beta chains share one sample of origin, sequenced in a study of blood T cell repertoires in COVID-19. Measured with immunoSEQ multiplex PCR; TCRdb has only the in-frame clones, and not every one. The table includes some 700,000 clones, about 90% detected once. Material: peripheral blood. Source of these receptors: a woman aged 18-35 years with acute or convalescent COVID-19.

In regard to this clone: Different DNA sequences within this sample yield the same CDR3. V gene TRBV5-6 combines with J gene TRBJ2-5, with TRBD1 matching over 9 bases. With 3 bases clipped from V and 1 base from J, the junction kept 4 bases outside the gene matches. The germline gives CDR1 SGHDT, CDR2 YYEEEE. This CDR3 spans 15 amino acids. This CDR3 is CASSWGTGPQETQYF. CDR3 sequence (DNA): TGTGCCAGCAGCTGGGGGACAGGGCCCCAAGAGACCCAGTACTTC. Together with reference TRBV5-6 and TRBJ2-5, the CDR3 gives the full variable domain: DAGVTQSPTHLIKTRGQQVTLRCSPKSGHDTVSWYQQALGQGPQFIFQYYEEEERQRGNFPDRFSGHQFPNYSSELNVNALLLGDSALYLCASSWGTGPQETQYFGPGTRLLVL.

V gene TRBV2 combines with J gene TRBJ1-2; 10 bases fit TRBD1. Germline values: CDR1 SNHLY, CDR2 FYNNEI. This CDR3 spans 15 amino acids. After removal of 3 bases from V and 4 bases from J, the junction contained 5 bases not matched to a gene. The CDR3 here is CASSDGTGVLYGYTF. DNA of the CDR3: TGTGCCAGCAGTGACGGGACAGGGGTCCTCTATGGCTACACCTTC.

The chain links TRBV18 to TRBJ1-4, with 9 bases that match TRBD1. V shed 1 base, J shed 4 bases, and the junction held 4 bases outside the gene matches. Germline V CDR1 and CDR2: KGHSH, LQKENI. CDR3 length: 16 amino acids. The CDR3 here is CASSPLSGQGNEKLFF. The CDR3 coding sequence is TGTGCCAGCTCACCACTATCGGGACAGGGTAATGAAAAACTGTTTTTT. Full variable domain (outside the CDR3, taken from reference TRBV18 and TRBJ1-4): NAGVMQNPRHLVRRRGQEARLRCSPMKGHSHVYWYRQLPEEGLKFMVYLQKENIIDESGMPKERFSAEFPKEGPSILRIQQVVRGDSAAYFCASSPLSGQGNEKLFFGSGTQLSVL.

In this sample, this clone turned up once. This chain joins TRBV10-3 and TRBJ1-6; a possible D gene is TRBD1 (6 bases). Germline CDR1 reads ENHRY; CDR2 reads SYGVKD. The CDR3 runs 14 residues. The V end was cut by 6 bases, the J end by 5 bases, with 11 bases between. CDR3 in amino acids: CAIRSEGDNSPLHF. CDR3 sequence (DNA): TGTGCCATCAGAAGCGAGGGGGATAATTCACCCCTCCACTTT.

The rearrangement links TRBV7-2 to TRBJ1-5; 11 bases are a match to TRBD1. The V gene's germline CDR1 is SGHTA and CDR2 FQGNSA. The CDR3 spans 16 residues. With 6 bases clipped from V and 4 bases from J, the junction kept 8 bases outside the gene matches. The CDR3, as DNA: TGTGCCAGCAGTAAGACTGGGACAGGGGGGAATCAGCCCCAGCATTTT. Its protein is CASSKTGTGGNQPQHF.

The chain recombines TRBV3-1 (or the pseudogene TRBV3-2) with TRBJ2-7, with 11 bases fitting TRBD1. The CDR3 length is 17 residues. Trimming removed 0 bases from V and 3 bases from J; junction bases left unmatched: 7. CDR1 is LGHDT, CDR2 YNNKEL, per germline (reference sequence). The CDR3 sequence is CASSQEWAGTGGYEQYF. Here the CDR3 DNA reads TGTGCCAGCAGCCAAGAATGGGCCGGGACAGGGGGCTACGAGCAGTACTTC.

The chain couples TRBV28 to TRBJ2-5, with 9 bases fitting TRBD2. This CDR3 is 14 amino acids long. The V gene's germline CDR1 is MDHEN and CDR2 SYDVKM. V was pared by 5 bases and J by 2 bases, with 3 bases of the junction left unmatched. The CDR3 DNA follows: TGTGCCAGCAGTAGCGGGGGGCCACAAGAGACCCAGTACTTC. Translated: CASSSGGPQETQYF.

The chain couples TRBV6-2 or TRBV6-3 to TRBJ1-1, with TRBD1 as a possible D gene (6 bases). V lost 5 bases and J lost 6, with 13 bases in between. Germline assignment: CDR1 MNHEY and CDR2 SVGEGT. This CDR3 comprises 13 residues. CDR3 loop: CASSRGGLPEAFF. CDR3 nucleotide sequence: TGTGCCAGCAGTCGAGGGGGTCTCCCTGAAGCTTTCTTT.